These 31 T cell receptor beta chains came from one sample sequenced in a study of cytomegalovirus exposure and HLA in healthy donors. Sequenced by immunoSEQ multiplex PCR; TCRdb stores in-frame clones only, minus some. The sample carries about 130,000 clones, 88% recorded once. Sequences were obtained from PBMCs. The receptor source for this set is a man aged 30 to 45 in good health and CMV-seronegative.

A note on this clone: At one of its ends the junction is not consistent with the germline gene, which may arise from a read error. V and J are TRBV12-5 and TRBJ1-1; 7 nucleotides line up with TRBD1. The germline V gene encodes CDR1 LGHNT and CDR2 FRNRAP. CDR3 length: 11 residues. CDR3 protein: CASGQGLNLEF. The CDR3 DNA sequence: TGTGCTAGTGGACAGGGGCTGAATTTAGAGTTT.

The chain couples TRBV30 to TRBJ1-2, with D possibly being TRBD1 (5 bases). Between the trimmed V and J ends, which lost 5 bases and 1 base, there was a span of 14 bases. The CDR3 is 14 residues long. Germline CDR1 reads GTSNPN; CDR2 reads SVGIG (reference sequence). In nucleotides, the CDR3 is TGTGCCTGGGGGGGGAGCGCCTTTAACTATGGCTACACCTTC. It yields the protein CAWGGSAFNYGYTF.

The rearrangement links TRBV6-5 to TRBJ2-7; D gene unclear. Germline lookup yields CDR1 MNHEY and CDR2 SVGAGI. This CDR3 contains 13 residues. V dropped 5 bases and J dropped 0 bases, with 8 bases sitting between them. The CDR3, as DNA: TGTGCCAGCAGTACCAGTTTCTCCTACGAGCAGTACTTC. Its protein product is CASSTSFSYEQYF.

The chain uses TRBV30 and TRBJ1-5, with a tentative D call TRBD1 (6 bases). Germline V lookup: CDR1 GTSNPN, CDR2 SVGIG (reference sequence). The CDR3 is made up of 13 amino acids. V was cut by 4 bases and J by 2 bases, with 9 bases left in between. CDR3 nucleotide sequence: TGTGCCTGGACTAGACAGGGCAATCAGCCCCAGCATTTT. Protein: CAWTRQGNQPQHF. Together with reference TRBV30 and TRBJ1-5, the CDR3 gives the full variable domain: SQTIHQWPATLVQPVGSPLSLECTVEGTSNPNLYWYRQAAGRGLQLLFYSVGIGQISSEVPQNLSASRPQDRQFILSSKKLLLSDSGFYLCAWTRQGNQPQHFGDGTRLSIL.

V gene TRBV7-2 combines with J gene TRBJ2-3; D is possibly TRBD1 (6 bases). V was pared by 1 base and J by 1 base, with 15 bases between. Germline CDR1 SGHTA, CDR2 FQGNSA. This CDR3 has 17 residues. The CDR3 sequence is CASSLDSTGRRTDTQYF. The CDR3 coding sequence is TGTGCCAGCAGCTTAGACTCGACAGGTCGGCGCACAGATACGCAGTATTTT.

V gene TRBV13 combines with J gene TRBJ2-7; D is perhaps TRBD2 (5 bases). Trimming stripped 5 bases from V and 2 bases from J, with 16 bases between. CDR1 and CDR2 from the germline V gene are PRHDT and FYEKMQ (reference sequence). The CDR3 is 15 residues long. The CDR3, as DNA: TGTGCCAGCAGCACCCGGACTCCTCCTCCCTACGAGCAGTACTTC. Protein sequence: CASSTRTPPPYEQYF. Using reference TRBV13 and TRBJ2-7 for the parts outside the CDR3, the full variable domain is AAGVIQSPRHLIKEKRETATLKCYPIPRHDTVYWYQQGPGQDPQFLISFYEKMQSDKGSIPDRFSAQQFSDYHSELNMSSLELGDSALYFCASSTRTPPPYEQYFGPGTRLTVT.

The chain couples TRBV13 to TRBJ2-7; 7 positions match TRBD1. There are 15 residues in the CDR3. Germline V gene lookup returns CDR1 PRHDT and CDR2 FYEKMQ (reference sequence). With 1 base clipped from V and 0 bases from J, the junction kept 3 bases outside the gene matches. CDR3 bases: TGTGCCAGCAGCTTAGAGGGACAGTCCTCCTACGAGCAGTACTTC. This gives the protein CASSLEGQSSYEQYF.

The chain links TRBV27 to TRBJ1-2; D not certain. The CDR3 is 13 residues long. Germline assignment: CDR1 MNHEY and CDR2 SMNVEV (reference sequence). V lost 2 bases to trimming and J lost 1 base, with 5 bases between them. The CDR3 DNA follows: TGTGCCAGCAGTTTAACCAGTAACTATGGCTACACCTTC. The encoded protein is CASSLTSNYGYTF.

This clone has a single count. The genes are TRBV9 and TRBJ1-4, with D maybe TRBD1 (6 bases). The CDR3 is made up of 16 amino acids. Germline CDR1 and CDR2: SGDLS and YYNGEE. V shed 4 bases and J shed 5 bases, with 18 bases lying between them. The CDR3 reads CASSPQPDRRNEKLFF. The CDR3 nucleotides read TGTGCCAGCAGCCCACAACCGGACAGAAGAAATGAAAAACTGTTTTTT. Based on the CDR3 plus reference TRBV9 and TRBJ1-4, the full variable domain is DSGVTQTPKHLITATGQRVTLRCSPRSGDLSVYWYQQSLDQGLQFLIQYYNGEERAKGNILERFSAQQFPDLHSELNLSSLELGDSALYFCASSPQPDRRNEKLFFGSGTQLSVL.

The chain is built from TRBV9 and TRBJ2-3, with D possibly being TRBD1 (6 bases). Trimming took 3 bases from V and 0 from J, leaving 23 bases between them. The V gene's germline CDR1 is SGDLS and CDR2 YYNGEE. The CDR3 covers 19 residues. The CDR3 DNA sequence: TGTGCCAGCAGCGAGTCCCCGAGCGTATACAGGGACAGCACAGATACGCAGTATTTT. Protein: CASSESPSVYRDSTDTQYF. Based on the CDR3 plus reference TRBV9 and TRBJ2-3, the full variable domain is DSGVTQTPKHLITATGQRVTLRCSPRSGDLSVYWYQQSLDQGLQFLIQYYNGEERAKGNILERFSAQQFPDLHSELNLSSLELGDSALYFCASSESPSVYRDSTDTQYFGPGTRLTVL.

The V and J genes are TRBV5-1 and TRBJ2-1, with D possibly TRBD1 on 5 matching bases. Trimming pared 4 bases from V and 8 bases from J, leaving 13 bases between. CDR3 length: 13 residues. Germline-derived CDR1 and CDR2 are SGHRS and YFSETQ. In nucleotides, the CDR3 is TGCGCCAGCAGCAAAAGGGGTATCGATGAGCAGTTCTTC. It codes for CASSKRGIDEQFF.

In regard to this clone: One junction end does not reproduce the germline sequence, and a read error may be involved. The chain combines TRBV7-2 with TRBJ2-1; 10 nucleotides agree with TRBD2. CDR1 SGHTA and CDR2 FQGNSA come from the germline V gene. CDR3 length: 15 residues. The DNA of the CDR3 is TGTGCCAGCAGCATAGCGGGGGGACGGAGCAATGAGCAGTTCTTC. Translated: CASSIAGGRSNEQFF.

The chain couples TRBV30 to TRBJ1-4; a possible D gene is TRBD1 (6 bases). The V end was cut by 1 base, the J end by 7 bases, with 13 bases between. Per germline, CDR1 GTSNPN and CDR2 SVGIG (reference sequence). There are 14 residues in the CDR3. The CDR3 DNA is TGTGCCTGGAGTGGCAGGGGCTTGGCTGAAAAACTGTTTTTT. Translating gives CAWSGRGLAEKLFF.

The CDR3 protein is CASSPAGYNEQFF. The CDR3 DNA reads TGTGCCAGCAGTCCTGCGGGGTACAATGAGCAGTTCTTC. This rearrangement joins TRBV27 to TRBJ2-1; TRBD2 might be the D (6 bases). Germline CDR1 is MNHEY and CDR2 is SMNVEV (reference sequence). This CDR3 has 13 amino acids. Trimming took 5 bases from V and 4 from J, leaving 9 bases between them.

This clone has just a few counts. The chain combines TRBV4-3 with TRBJ1-6, with D possibly being TRBD1 (5 bases). V was shortened by 0 bases and J by 5 bases, with 14 bases between the two germline ends. The germline gives CDR1 LGHNA, CDR2 YSLEER. This CDR3 has 17 residues. CDR3 sequence reads: CASSQEIPDINNSPLHF. CDR3 bases: TGCGCCAGCAGCCAAGAAATTCCGGACATAAATAATTCACCCCTCCACTTT.

The chain recombines TRBV13 with TRBJ2-3, with D possibly matching TRBD1 (6 bases). The CDR3 sequence is 17 residues long. The germline gives CDR1 PRHDT, CDR2 FYEKMQ (reference sequence). V was pared by 3 bases and J by 1 base, with 17 bases between. The CDR3 coding sequence is TGTGCCAGCAGCTTGAGATCCAGGGGACCTCGCACAGATACGCAGTATTTT. It codes for CASSLRSRGPRTDTQYF.

The chain carries TRBV7-6 and TRBJ2-2; 7 nucleotides match TRBD1. V trimming: 2 bases; J trimming: 1 base; junction bases outside the gene matches: 1. This CDR3 has 15 amino acids. Germline CDR1 is SGHVS and CDR2 is FNYEAQ. As DNA, the CDR3 is TGTGCCAGCAGCTTAAGGGACAGGAACACCGGGGAGCTGTTTTTT. Translated, it gives CASSLRDRNTGELFF.

This clone was picked up a small number of times. This chain links TRBV4-2 with TRBJ1-4; 9 bases align to TRBD1. CDR1 and CDR2 from the germline V gene are LGHNA and YNFKEQ. V was pared by 5 bases and J by 7 bases, with 5 bases of the junction left unmatched. This CDR3 region has 14 residues. The CDR3 here is CASSSPGQGEKLFF. The CDR3 DNA reads as TGTGCCAGCAGCTCCCCGGGACAGGGTGAAAAACTGTTTTTT.

The rearrangement links TRBV10-3 to TRBJ1-1, with 9 positions matching TRBD1. The germline gives CDR1 ENHRY, CDR2 SYGVKD. V dropped 6 bases and J dropped 3; count of bases not matched to a gene: 5. The CDR3 is 14 amino acids. CDR3 protein: CAISSRDRDTEAFF. CDR3 sequence (DNA): TGTGCCATCAGCTCTAGGGACAGGGACACTGAAGCTTTCTTT.

The V call is TRBV30, the J call TRBJ1-6; D is unresolved. The CDR3 runs to 14 residues. In germline, CDR1 is GTSNPN, CDR2 SVGIG (reference sequence). Trimming left V 0 bases short and J 5 bases short, with 8 bases between. CDR3 coding DNA: TGTGCCTGGAGTGTCATGGCAGATAATTCACCCCTCCACTTT. It yields the protein CAWSVMADNSPLHF.

V is TRBV5-1 and J is TRBJ2-1; 9 positions agree with TRBD2. V was pared by 0 bases and J by 3 bases, with 4 bases of the junction left unmatched. The CDR3 is 16 amino acids. The germline gives CDR1 SGHRS, CDR2 YFSETQ. The CDR3 here is CASSLDAGGHYNEQFF. The CDR3 nucleotides read TGCGCCAGCAGCTTGGATGCGGGAGGGCACTACAATGAGCAGTTCTTC.

The chain is built from TRBV10-1 and TRBJ1-1; 8 bases are a match to TRBD1. V was pared by 2 bases and J by 1 base, with 6 bases of the junction left unmatched. Germline values: CDR1 WNHNN, CDR2 SYGVQD (reference sequence). There are 16 residues in the CDR3. CDR3 region: CASSEVQGAPNTEAFF. The CDR3 DNA reads TGCGCCAGCAGTGAGGTCCAGGGGGCGCCGAACACTGAAGCTTTCTTT.

This clone was counted only a few times. The chain employs TRBV10-3 and TRBJ1-6; D is undetermined. The germline V and J ends were trimmed by 4 bases and 0 bases, with 4 bases remaining between them. The CDR3 sequence is 14 residues long. CDR1 and CDR2 from the germline V gene are ENHRY and SYGVKD. The CDR3 protein is CAISADSYNSPLHF. CDR3 in DNA: TGTGCCATCAGTGCAGACTCCTATAATTCACCCCTCCACTTT.

The chain carries TRBV7-9 and TRBJ1-1; unclear D gene. This CDR3 comprises 11 residues. Germline CDR1 is SEHNR and CDR2 is FQNEAQ (reference sequence). The V and J ends lost 7 bases and 0 bases respectively, with 3 bases between them. CDR3 amino acids: CASTVNTEAFF. CDR3 DNA sequence: TGTGCCAGCACGGTGAACACTGAAGCTTTCTTT.

This clone appeared once. This sequence joins TRBV6-1 and TRBJ2-7, with 8 positions matching TRBD2. Per germline, CDR1 MNHNS and CDR2 SASEGT. J gave up 6 bases and V 7 bases, and 8 bases lay outside the gene matches. CDR3 length equals 13 residues. The CDR3 protein is CASISGLAPEQYF. CDR3 sequence (DNA): TGTGCCAGCATATCCGGACTAGCTCCCGAGCAGTACTTC.

V and J are TRBV5-4 and TRBJ2-1, with 10 bases matching TRBD2. Germline CDR1 is SGHNT and CDR2 is YYREEE (reference sequence). J lost 4 bases, V lost 1 base, and 2 bases had no gene match. This CDR3 is built from 15 residues. The CDR3 loop reads CASSLPSGSYNEQFF. In nucleotides, the CDR3 is TGTGCCAGCAGCTTGCCTAGCGGGAGTTACAATGAGCAGTTCTTC.

The chain recombines TRBV9 with TRBJ1-3; no clear D. The CDR3 is made up of 15 amino acids. Trimming shortened V by 4 bases and J by 0 bases, and 11 bases separated the two germline ends. The germline gives CDR1 SGDLS, CDR2 YYNGEE. CDR3 sequence (DNA): TGTGCCAGCAGCCCCCTAGTACACTCTGGAAACACCATATATTTT. Translation gives CASSPLVHSGNTIYF. The variable domain in full, with the rest retrieved from reference TRBV9 and TRBJ1-3, is DSGVTQTPKHLITATGQRVTLRCSPRSGDLSVYWYQQSLDQGLQFLIQYYNGEERAKGNILERFSAQQFPDLHSELNLSSLELGDSALYFCASSPLVHSGNTIYFGEGSWLTVV.

The V call is TRBV9, the J call TRBJ2-7; 9 bases agree with TRBD1. V was clipped by 1 base and J by 2 bases; unmatched bases: 7. Per germline, CDR1 SGDLS and CDR2 YYNGEE. The CDR3 is 16 amino acids. CDR3 protein: CASSVPGTGSTYEQYF. The CDR3 DNA reads TGTGCCAGCAGCGTACCCGGGACAGGGTCGACCTACGAGCAGTACTTC.

The CDR3 DNA sequence: TGTGCCAGCAGCCCGGAACCGGGACAAACAACCTACGAGCAGTACTTC. As protein: CASSPEPGQTTYEQYF. This rearrangement joins TRBV7-6 to TRBJ2-7, with D tentatively TRBD1 (6 bases). Germline assignment: CDR1 SGHVS and CDR2 FNYEAQ. The CDR3 extends over 16 amino acids. Trimming took off 5 bases at V and 2 bases at J, with 19 bases between the two ends.

V usage is TRBV7-6 and J usage is TRBJ2-7; possible D gene TRBD1, 6 bases. The CDR3 covers 15 residues. The V and J ends lost 11 bases and 7 bases respectively, with 27 bases between them. CDR1 is SGHVS and CDR2 is FNYEAQ in the germline V gene. The chain's CDR3 is CASGLPQGNFFEQYF. CDR3 DNA sequence: TGTGCCTCCGGGCTCCCGCAGGGGAACTTTTTTGAGCAGTACTTC.

The chain combines TRBV18 with TRBJ2-1; D unclear. Germline V gene sequence: CDR1 KGHSH, CDR2 LQKENI. The CDR3 is made up of 15 amino acids. Trimming took off 1 base at V and 4 bases at J, with 11 bases between the two ends. Written as DNA, the CDR3 is TGTGCCAGCTCACCACTACAGACATTTTACAATGAGCAGTTCTTC. It specifies CASSPLQTFYNEQFF.